This TCR beta chain appears in the sequencing data of a study of cytomegalovirus exposure and HLA in healthy donors. Turning to the study itself: The same platform as the approximately 700 first-cohort repertoires was used for the roughly 130 validation repertoires, a later analysis reported. Study-level results: In vitro assays verified that a few CMV-associated chains recognized CMV antigens specifically. Within the 95 to 150 validation repertoires, first-cohort TCR clusters tended to co-occur, according to a later analysis. Researchers catalogued about 150 TCR beta chains as cytomegalovirus-associated.

This clone was seen only once. Its antigen is currently unknown. TCRdb's table, derived via immunoSEQ multiplex PCR, lists solely in-frame clones and lacks some. The table includes just under 75,000 clones, 94% detected once. The specimen was PBMCs. This clonotype was obtained from a woman between 18 and 30 years old in good health and CMV-seropositive.

The CDR3 sequence is CASSAEPGGYGYTF. DNA of the CDR3: TGCGCCAGCAGCGCCGAGCCAGGGGGCTATGGCTACACCTTC. The chain uses TRBV5-1 and TRBJ1-2; 7 bases agree with TRBD1. The CDR3 loop spans 14 amino acids. V lost 4 bases, J lost 4 bases, and 7 bases stayed unmatched. Germline V gives CDR1 SGHRS, CDR2 YFSETQ.